These 23 T cell receptor beta chains came from one sample sequenced in a study of control samples from healthy donors and cancer patients. Sequencing was performed with immunoSEQ multiplex PCR; in TCRdb, only in-frame clones are kept and a portion is missing. Here the sample spans around 130,000 clones, approximately 90% being singletons. Sequenced input: blood. The receptors were gathered from a man aged 18 to 29 in good health.

This chain connects TRBV3-1 (or the pseudogene TRBV3-2) to TRBJ2-7, with 8 nucleotides matching TRBD2. Germline CDR1 is LGHDT and CDR2 is YNNKEL (reference sequence). This CDR3 has 14 residues. The J segment lost 2 bases and the V segment lost 6 bases, leaving 6 bases of the junction unmatched. In DNA form, the CDR3 reads TGTGCCAGCAGTCGTAGCGGGGAAACCTACGAGCAGTACTTC. It yields the protein CASSRSGETYEQYF.

This chain joins TRBV13 and TRBJ2-1; 9 bases line up with TRBD1. Germline V CDR1 and CDR2: PRHDT, FYEKMQ (reference sequence). CDR3 size: 15 residues. J gave up 4 bases and V 5 bases, and 6 bases lay outside the gene matches. CDR3 coding DNA: TGTGCCAGCAGCCCCACAGGGGGCAGGTACAATGAGCAGTTCTTC. Its protein product is CASSPTGGRYNEQFF.

This chain joins TRBV6-5 and TRBJ1-2, with D perhaps TRBD1 (6 bases). V shed 2 bases and J shed 4 bases, with 14 bases lying between them. Per the germline V gene, CDR1 is MNHEY and CDR2 is SVGAGI. The CDR3 loop spans 15 amino acids. The CDR3 bases are TGTGCCAGCAGTTACCTCGGGGGGCAGACCTATGGCTACACCTTC. Translation: CASSYLGGQTYGYTF.

This chain connects TRBV7-8 to TRBJ2-7, with TRBD1 identical over 8 bases. After removal of 4 bases from V and 2 bases from J, the junction contained 4 bases not matched to a gene. This CDR3 is built from 14 residues. Germline V CDR1 and CDR2: SGHVS, FQNEAQ. CDR3 DNA: TGTGCCAGCAGCTCCGGGACAGGCCCCTACGAGCAGTACTTC. Its translation: CASSSGTGPYEQYF.

J is TRBJ2-7 and V is TRBV10-2, with 11 bases identical to TRBD2. The J segment lost 3 bases and the V segment lost 4 bases, leaving 2 bases of the junction unmatched. This CDR3 is built from 14 residues. Germline V gene sequence: CDR1 WSHSY, CDR2 SAAADI. CDR3 region: CASSGLAGIYEQYF. The CDR3 DNA is TGCGCCAGCAGTGGACTAGCGGGGATCTACGAGCAGTACTTC.

The chain has TRBV2 and TRBJ1-2; tentatively, D is TRBD1 (5 bases). With 7 bases removed from V and 2 bases from J, the gap between germline ends came to 20 bases. The CDR3 is 16 residues long. The V gene's germline CDR1 is SNHLY and CDR2 FYNNEI. The CDR3 loop is CASTLRGGVSNYGYTF. In nucleotides, the CDR3 is TGTGCCAGCACCCTGCGGGGGGGGGTCTCAAACTATGGCTACACCTTC.

V and J are TRBV7-3 and TRBJ2-3; TRBD1 matches 8 bases. The junction had 4 bases not matched to a gene; V was cut back by 8 bases and J by 0 bases. Germline lookup yields CDR1 SGHTA and CDR2 FQGTGA. The CDR3 runs 14 residues. CDR3 sequence reads: CASRRTGSTDTQYF. CDR3 DNA: TGTGCCAGCCGCCGGACAGGGAGCACAGATACGCAGTATTTT.

This chain connects TRBV5-1 to TRBJ2-2, with TRBD1 matching over 8 bases. CDR1 and CDR2 (germline): SGHRS, YFSETQ. Trimming removed 4 bases from V and 4 bases from J; junction bases left unmatched: 3. The CDR3 contains 14 residues. CDR3 in amino acids: CASSATGGTGELFF. DNA for the CDR3: TGCGCCAGCAGCGCAACAGGGGGCACCGGGGAGCTGTTTTTT.

This rearrangement joins TRBV11-2 to TRBJ2-7, with D possibly matching TRBD1 (6 bases). In germline, CDR1 is SGHAT, CDR2 FQNNGV. V dropped 3 bases and J dropped 2 bases, with 23 bases sitting between them. CDR3 length: 18 residues. The CDR3, as DNA: TGTGCCAGCAGCTTGAACCCGGGACATCTCCCGAGTCCCTACGAGCAGTACTTC. Translation gives CASSLNPGHLPSPYEQYF. The full variable domain, rest sourced from reference TRBV11-2 and TRBJ2-7, is EAGVAQSPRYKIIEKRQSVAFWCNPISGHATLYWYQQILGQGPKLLIQFQNNGVVDDSQLPKDRFSAERLKGVDSTLKIQPAKLEDSAVYLCASSLNPGHLPSPYEQYFGPGTRLTVT.

The chain links TRBV29-1 to TRBJ1-5; no definite D call. This CDR3 has 14 residues. CDR1 SQVTM and CDR2 ANQGSEA come from the germline V gene. Trimming removed 6 bases from V and 0 bases from J, with 12 bases in between. CDR3 in DNA: TGCAGCGTAATGGACGGTTATAGCAATCAGCCCCAGCATTTT. Translating it yields CSVMDGYSNQPQHF.

CDR3 region: CASSHHDSGANVLTF. The CDR3 nucleotides are TGTGCCAGCAGCCACCATGACTCTGGGGCCAACGTCCTGACTTTC. The rearrangement links TRBV3-1 (or the pseudogene TRBV3-2) to TRBJ2-6; D gene unclear. Germline values: CDR1 LGHDT, CDR2 YNNKEL (reference sequence). Between the trimmed V and J ends, which lost 3 bases and 0 bases, there was a span of 6 bases. This CDR3 is 15 amino acids long.

CDR3 residues: CASSHSVGAVLRTDTQYF. CDR3 in DNA: TGTGCCAGCAGCCACTCAGTCGGGGCAGTACTACGCACAGATACGCAGTATTTT. V usage is TRBV3-1 (or the pseudogene TRBV3-2) and J usage is TRBJ2-3, with D perhaps matching TRBD1 or TRBD2 (5 bases each). Germline V gene data show CDR1 as LGHDT and CDR2 as YNNKEL (reference sequence). Trimming took 3 bases from V and 1 from J, leaving 20 bases between them. This CDR3 has 18 residues.

This chain connects TRBV6-5 to TRBJ1-5; D gene ambiguous. Trimming took 0 bases from V and 6 from J, leaving 12 bases between them. CDR3 length equals 15 residues. The germline CDR1 and CDR2 sequences are MNHEY and SVGAGI. The DNA for the CDR3 is TGTGCCAGCAGTTACTCCGGACCGGGTGCTCAGCCCCAGCATTTT. Its translation: CASSYSGPGAQPQHF.

This sequence joins TRBV10-3 and TRBJ1-1; 8 nucleotides agree with TRBD1. This CDR3 is 15 amino acids long. CDR1 is ENHRY and CDR2 is SYGVKD in the germline V gene. V dropped 3 bases and J dropped 2; count of bases not matched to a gene: 5. CDR3 coding DNA: TGTGCCATCAGTGACCGGGACAGGAGAAACACTGAAGCTTTCTTT. This translates into CAISDRDRRNTEAFF.

The gene calls are TRBV27 and TRBJ1-1; D not resolved. Germline-derived CDR1 and CDR2 are MNHEY and SMNVEV (reference sequence). The CDR3 runs 11 residues. Trimming left V 8 bases short and J 5 bases short, with 9 bases between. CDR3 sequence reads: CASVGGTEAFF. CDR3 nucleotides: TGTGCCAGCGTAGGTGGGACTGAAGCTTTCTTT.

This rearrangement joins TRBV27 to TRBJ1-5; a possible D gene is TRBD1 (5 bases). The V end was cut by 3 bases, the J end by 3 bases, with 9 bases between. This CDR3 contains 14 residues. The germline gives CDR1 MNHEY, CDR2 SMNVEV (reference sequence). The CDR3 DNA follows: TGTGCCAGCAGTTTGGGACGCAACAATCAGCCCCAGCATTTT. Protein product: CASSLGRNNQPQHF.

The chain uses TRBV11-2 and TRBJ2-4; weak D call: TRBD2 (6 bases). CDR1 and CDR2 from the germline V gene are SGHAT and FQNNGV. The CDR3 sequence is 15 residues long. V lost 5 bases to trimming and J lost 0 bases, with 11 bases between them. DNA of the CDR3: TGTGCCAGCAGCCCAAGGGGACTAGCCAAAAACATTCAGTACTTC. It translates to CASSPRGLAKNIQYF.

The rearrangement uses TRBV6-6 and TRBJ1-1; 9 bases agree with TRBD1. Germline loops: CDR1 MNHNY, CDR2 SVGAGI (reference sequence). J was trimmed by 4 bases and V by 6 bases; bases with no gene match: 9. This CDR3 region has 15 residues. CDR3 in DNA: TGTGCCAGCAGGGGGACAGGGACCGGGATCACTGAAGCTTTCTTT. Its protein product is CASRGTGTGITEAFF.

The rearrangement links TRBV5-6 to TRBJ2-1; TRBD2 is a possible D gene (7 bases). The V gene lost 1 base and the J gene lost 6 bases, with 8 bases spanning the gap. There are 13 residues in the CDR3. Germline V gene lookup returns CDR1 SGHDT and CDR2 YYEEEE. The CDR3 nucleotides are TGTGCCAGCAGCTTGCGGGGGGCCAATGAGCAGTTCTTC. Residues: CASSLRGANEQFF.

The CDR3 sequence: CAISAGPTYGYTF. In DNA, the CDR3 is TGTGCCATCAGTGCAGGACCGACGTATGGCTACACCTTC. The V and J genes are TRBV10-3 and TRBJ1-2; no definite D call. The CDR3 is 13 amino acids. CDR1 ENHRY and CDR2 SYGVKD come from the germline V gene. Trimming left V 4 bases short and J 5 bases short, with 11 bases between.

J is TRBJ1-6 and V is TRBV6-6, with TRBD1 matching over 9 bases. The CDR3 loop spans 16 amino acids. The J segment lost 7 bases and the V segment lost 5 bases, leaving 9 bases of the junction unmatched. From germline, CDR1 is MNHNY and CDR2 SVGAGI (reference sequence). This CDR3 is CASSRPTGGYNSPLHF. In nucleotides, the CDR3 is TGTGCCAGCAGTCGACCGACAGGGGGATACAATTCACCCCTCCACTTT.

This sequence joins TRBV6-5 and TRBJ2-5; 7 bases line up with TRBD1. Germline V lookup: CDR1 MNHEY, CDR2 SVGAGI. Trimming at V came to 6 bases and at J to 7 bases, leaving 8 bases not matched to a gene. The CDR3 totals 13 residues. This CDR3 reads CASRPTGVGTQYF. CDR3 in DNA: TGTGCCAGCAGGCCTACAGGGGTGGGGACCCAGTACTTC.

J is TRBJ2-5 and V is TRBV6-6; 10 bases are a match to TRBD2. The trim removed 7 bases at V and 4 bases at J, leaving 12 bases unmatched. CDR3 length equals 16 residues. CDR1 MNHNY and CDR2 SVGAGI come from the germline V gene (reference sequence). CDR3 DNA: TGTGCCAGCAAACCTCGGGGTAGCGGGGGGTCAGAGACCCAGTACTTC. Protein product: CASKPRGSGGSETQYF.